Listed below are T cell receptor beta chains from one sample, sequenced in a study of neurological immune-mediated disorders. A single record per CDR3 protein comes from TCRdb applying MiXCR to the 5' RACE reads. The sample contains 35,000 to 50,000 distinct CDR3 sequences, more than 12% of which appear only once. The sample was CD4+ T cells from blood. These receptors were obtained from a woman aged 60-75 years with HTLV-1-associated myelopathy (HAM/TSP). The CDR3 runs from the conserved cysteine through the conserved F or W. A D gene is named only where the DNA matches it firmly. Clone size is not always given. Where it is, it says once, few, many or a class for expanded clones.

J gene,clone size,V gene,D gene,CDR3 protein,CDR3 DNA
TRBJ2-3,many,TRBV7-9,-,CASSLSGDTQYF,TGTGCCAGCAGCTTATCCGGGGATACGCAGTATTTT
TRBJ1-2,-,TRBV20-1,-,CSASTDSNYGYTF,TGCAGTGCTAGCACGGACAGCAACTATGGCTACACCTTC
TRBJ1-3,many,TRBV6-5,-,CASSSQGGNTIYF,TGTGCCAGCAGTTCACAGGGAGGAAACACCATATATTTT
TRBJ1-2,-,TRBV6-6,-,CASRPGYIYGYTF,TGTGCCAGCAGACCCGGCTACATCTATGGCTACACCTTC
TRBJ2-6,many,TRBV5-1,TRBD1,CASSLLGQGVSGANVLTF,TGCGCCAGCAGCCTGCTGGGACAGGGGGTCTCTGGGGCCAACGTCCTGACTTTC
TRBJ1-6,many,TRBV5-1,-,CASSLSPVGDSPLHF,TGCGCCAGCAGCTTGTCCCCGGTAGGAGATTCACCCCTCCACTTT
TRBJ2-5,many,TRBV20-1,-,CSARLVVETQYF,TGCAGTGCTAGGTTGGTGGTGGAGACCCAGTACTTC
TRBJ1-2,medium-sized,TRBV5-1,-,CASTSTPGDYGYTF,TGCGCCAGCACCTCCACCCCGGGGGACTATGGCTACACCTTC
TRBJ2-1,many,TRBV4-1,-,CASSQDGLVGHNEQFF,TGCGCCAGCAGCCAAGACGGGCTAGTGGGGCACAATGAGCAGTTCTTC
TRBJ2-7,once,TRBV5-1,-,CASSPGGGSYEKYF,TGTGCCAGCAGCCCCGGAGGAGGGTCCTACGAGAAGTACTTC
TRBJ1-1,many,TRBV4-1,TRBD1,CASSLERQGARGTEAFF,TGCGCCAGCAGCCTTGAACGACAGGGGGCCCGAGGTACTGAAGCTTTCTTT
TRBJ2-5,-,TRBV3-1,TRBD2,CASSPAERGDKETQYF,TGTGCCAGCAGCCCCGCCGAGCGGGGGGATAAGGAGACCCAGTACTTC
TRBJ2-2,many,TRBV29-1,-,CSVEVQDGELFF,TGCAGCGTTGAAGTGCAGGACGGGGAGCTGTTTTTT
TRBJ1-2,many,TRBV6-1,-,CASSEWSTYGYTF,TGTGCCAGCAGTGAATGGAGTACCTATGGCTACACCTTC
TRBJ2-1,many,TRBV11-2,TRBD2,CASSRGAGGQYNEQFF,TGTGCCAGCAGCCGGGGGGCGGGGGGTCAGTACAATGAGCAGTTCTTC
TRBJ2-1,many,TRBV6-1,-,CASLQGWGNNEQFF,TGTGCCAGTCTTCAGGGGTGGGGCAACAATGAGCAGTTCTTC
TRBJ2-1,many,TRBV21-1,-,CASSKCPCGQTPNEQFF,TGTGCCAGCAGCAAATGCCCCTGTGGACAAACCCCCAATGAGCAGTTCTTC
TRBJ1-2,many,TRBV7-2,-,CASSFSLARNYGYTF,TGTGCCAGCAGCTTTTCTTTAGCGCGGAACTATGGCTACACCTTC
TRBJ1-2,many,TRBV10-3,TRBD1,CAISDRGQGALTHGYTF,TGTGCCATCAGTGATAGGGGACAGGGGGCGCTGACCCATGGCTACACCTTC
TRBJ1-5,many,TRBV29-1,-,CSVELGADQPQHF,TGCAGCGTTGAATTGGGGGCCGATCAGCCCCAGCATTTT
TRBJ1-2,many,TRBV20-1,TRBD1,CSASPGQVPRGYTF,TGCAGTGCTAGTCCTGGACAGGTCCCCCGGGGCTACACCTTC
TRBJ1-4,-,TRBV7-8,TRBD1,CANSLTGQGPEKLFF,TGTGCCAACAGCTTAACGGGACAGGGACCTGAAAAACTGTTTTTT
TRBJ2-7,many,TRBV11-2,TRBD2,CASSLRLAGSYEQYF,TGTGCCAGCAGCTTGAGACTAGCGGGGAGTTACGAGCAGTACTTC
TRBJ1-2,many,TRBV25-1,TRBD1,CASRPGQGGYTF,TGTGCCAGCAGGCCGGGACAGGGCGGCTACACCTTC
TRBJ2-2,many,TRBV5-1,TRBD1,CASSRQGQNTGELFF,TGCGCCAGCAGCCGACAGGGACAGAACACCGGGGAGCTGTTTTTT
TRBJ2-1,many,TRBV6-1,-,CASNGIGREQFF,TGTGCCAGCAATGGCATCGGTCGTGAGCAGTTCTTC
TRBJ2-4,-,TRBV5-1,-,CASSSQPGRDIQYF,TGCGCCAGCAGCTCACAACCGGGGCGCGACATTCAGTACTTC
TRBJ2-5,many,TRBV5-1,TRBD2,CASSLAPSGVEETQYF,TGCGCCAGCAGCTTGGCCCCTAGCGGGGTCGAAGAGACCCAGTACTTC
TRBJ1-2,many,TRBV12-3/TRBV12-4,-,CASRRTEWGLGYGYTF,TGTGCCAGCAGGCGGACAGAATGGGGACTGGGGTATGGCTACACCTTC
TRBJ1-6,many,TRBV7-2,TRBD1,CASSLGPKSDRVGSPLHF,TGTGCCAGCAGCTTAGGGCCAAAATCGGACAGGGTTGGTTCACCCCTCCACTTT
TRBJ1-5,many,TRBV20-1,TRBD1,CSAFFGTGNQPQHF,TGCAGTGCTTTCTTCGGGACAGGCAATCAGCCCCAGCATTTT
TRBJ2-3,-,TRBV12-3/TRBV12-4,-,CASSLYTLPHTTDTQYF,TGTGCCAGCAGTTTATATACCCTCCCGCATACCACAGATACGCAGTATTTT
TRBJ1-1,many,TRBV3-1,-,CASSLTDENTEAFF,TGTGCCAGCAGCCTCACGGACGAGAACACTGAAGCTTTCTTT
TRBJ1-1,many,TRBV5-6,-,CASSLLRLGAFF,TGTGCCAGCAGCTTACTCCGTTTGGGTGCTTTCTTT
TRBJ1-2,-,TRBV29-1,TRBD1,CSVGQGDDYGYTF,TGCAGCGTTGGACAGGGGGATGACTATGGCTACACCTTC
TRBJ1-2,many,TRBV20-1,-,CSVSGLQGPEHGYTF,TGCAGTGTTAGCGGTTTACAGGGCCCCGAGCATGGCTACACCTTC
TRBJ2-7,many,TRBV5-5,-,CASSLEVGKYEQYF,TGTGCCAGCAGCTTGGAAGTGGGCAAGTACGAGCAGTACTTC
TRBJ1-1,-,TRBV6-5,-,CASSYLHTEAFF,TGTGCCAGCAGTTACCTGCACACTGAAGCTTTCTTT
TRBJ2-7,many,TRBV7-2,-,CASSPTGRYEQYF,TGTGCCAGCAGCCCGACGGGCCGCTACGAGCAGTACTTC
TRBJ1-4,many,TRBV15,-,CATSSLRGSEKLFF,TGTGCCACCAGCAGTCTCAGGGGTTCGGAAAAACTGTTTTTT
TRBJ2-3,many,TRBV27,TRBD2,CASSLFGGGGADTQYF,TGTGCCAGCAGTTTATTCGGCGGGGGGGGGGCAGATACGCAGTATTTT
TRBJ2-7,few,TRBV7-2,-,CASSLRPTWPAYEQYF,TGTGCCAGCAGCTTACGTCCGACTTGGCCAGCATACGAGCAGTACTTC
TRBJ1-6,many,TRBV5-1,-,CASSLAGGSVLHF,TGCGCCAGCAGCTTGGCCGGCGGTAGCGTCCTCCACTTT
TRBJ1-5,many,TRBV29-1,-,CREGGDQPQHF,TGCAGGGAAGGTGGTGATCAGCCCCAGCATTTT